These 30 T cell receptor beta chains originate from one sample sequenced in a study of regulatory T cells in long-lasting Graves disease. Specified time point: newly diagnosed GD, antithyroid drugs for less than 3 months. The TCR library was made from RNA that had been extracted from PBMCs in TRIzol. CDR3 regions were amplified by Arm-PCR using iRepertoire HTBI primers to build TCR beta libraries. A single record per CDR3 protein comes from TCRdb applying MiXCR to the multiplex PCR reads. The table has 360,000 or so distinct CDR3 sequences, about an eighth seen once. Another study also made use of these data, one on T cells in Graves' hyperthyroidism and ophthalmopathy.

The material was peripheral blood mononuclear cells (PBMCs), obtained at new diagnosis, from a patient treated with antithyroid drugs. Receptor source: a woman between 18 and 29 years old with Graves disease.

The V call is TRBV6-1, the J call TRBJ2-1; D is unclear. The CDR3 is made up of 14 amino acids. V dropped 6 bases and J dropped 5 bases, with 14 bases sitting between them. The germline V gene encodes CDR1 MNHNS and CDR2 SASEGT. CDR3 sequence reads: CASSPPSIDNEQFF. The CDR3 coding sequence is TGTGCCAGCAGCCCCCCCTCCATTGACAATGAGCAGTTCTTC.

The V call is TRBV6-2 or TRBV6-3, the J call TRBJ2-1; D remains ambiguous. Germline V CDR1 and CDR2: MNHEY, SVGEGT. This CDR3 comprises 13 residues. Deletions cut 0 bases from V and 9 bases from J, with 9 bases between. The CDR3 DNA is TGTGCCAGCAGTTACTCGATAATCAGTGAGCAGTTCTTC. It specifies CASSYSIISEQFF.

This clonotype has ten or more counts. The chain is built from TRBV20-1 and TRBJ2-3, with D possibly being TRBD2 (7 bases). V lost 0 bases and J 4 bases, leaving 14 bases between the germline ends. CDR1 DFQATT and CDR2 SNEGSKA come from the germline V gene (reference sequence). This CDR3 has 15 residues. CDR3 region: CSARDPGGPADTQYF. The CDR3 coding sequence is TGCAGTGCTAGAGATCCCGGGGGGCCGGCAGATACGCAGTATTTT.

The table lists this clonotype with many counts. This sequence joins TRBV7-8 and TRBJ2-5; 9 bases are a match to TRBD2. CDR3 size: 17 residues. V gave up 2 bases and J gave up 4 bases; unmatched junction bases: 11. Germline V lookup: CDR1 SGHVS, CDR2 FQNEAQ. This chain's CDR3 is CASSLLGGGRVPETQYF. Here the CDR3 DNA reads TGTGCCAGCAGCTTACTGGGTGGCGGGAGGGTTCCAGAGACCCAGTACTTC. The variable domain in full, with the rest retrieved from reference TRBV7-8 and TRBJ2-5, is GAGVSQSPRYKVAKRGQDVALRCDPISGHVSLFWYQQALGQGPEFLTYFQNEAQLDKSGLPSDRFFAERPEGSVSTLKIQRTQQEDSAVYLCASSLLGGGRVPETQYFGPGTRLLVL.

This clonotype has ten or more counts. The V call is TRBV7-9, the J call TRBJ1-2; 8 positions match TRBD1. The junction had 3 bases not matched to a gene; V was cut back by 1 base and J by 8 bases. The V gene's germline CDR1 is SEHNR and CDR2 FQNEAQ (reference sequence). The CDR3 sequence is 13 residues long. CDR3 nucleotide sequence: TGTGCCAGCAGCTTAGACAGGGGGGAAGGCTACACCTTC. Protein sequence: CASSLDRGEGYTF.

This clonotype was seen a handful of times. This rearrangement joins TRBV25-1 to TRBJ2-1, with D perhaps TRBD1 or TRBD2 (6 bases each). This CDR3 contains 15 residues. Germline V gene lookup returns CDR1 MGHDK and CDR2 SYGVNS. V was trimmed by 3 bases and J by 8 bases, leaving 17 bases between them. Written as DNA, the CDR3 is TGTGCCAGCAGTGACCCACGGGGGCTATCTGATGAGCAGTTCTTC. Its translation is CASSDPRGLSDEQFF.

Many counts were recorded for this clonotype. The V call is TRBV3-1, the J call TRBJ2-5; the D is unclear. There are 12 residues in the CDR3. The ends were cut back, 4 bases at V and 5 bases at J, with 8 bases in the middle. CDR1 and CDR2 from the germline V gene are LGHDT and YNNKEL (reference sequence). The CDR3 loop reads CASSRQYETQYF. CDR3 in DNA: TGTGCCAGCAGCCGGCAATATGAGACCCAGTACTTC.

The table lists this clonotype with many counts. This chain joins TRBV28 and TRBJ1-5; TRBD1 aligns across 8 bases. This CDR3 is 16 amino acids long. V was clipped by 6 bases and J by 0 bases; unmatched bases: 7. Germline-derived CDR1 and CDR2 are MDHEN and SYDVKM. The CDR3 DNA sequence: TGTGCCAGCAGACCGGGACAGGTTTTTAGCAATCAGCCCCAGCATTTT. As protein: CASRPGQVFSNQPQHF.

The rearrangement joins TRBV6-2 or TRBV6-3 to TRBJ2-7; 7 nucleotides agree with TRBD1. Looked up from germline, CDR1 is MNHEY and CDR2 is SVGEGT. This CDR3 comprises 14 residues. V was clipped by 2 bases and J by 3 bases; unmatched bases: 4. CDR3 in amino acids: CASSYTAGGYEQYV. The CDR3 DNA reads TGTGCCAGCAGTTACACGGCAGGGGGCTACGAGCAGTACGTC.

This clonotype was seen a handful of times. A much more abundant neighbour one base away suggests this may be a read error. Since the CDR3 does not end with the conserved phenylalanine or tryptophan, this likely comes from a read error. This chain connects TRBV7-2 to TRBJ2-7; D assignment may be TRBD1 or TRBD2 (5 bases each). The CDR3 contains 15 residues. The germline gives CDR1 SGHTA, CDR2 FQGNSA. Deletions cut 1 base from V and 2 bases from J, with 12 bases between. CDR3 protein: CASSLVWDETYEQYL. CDR3 sequence (DNA): TGTGCCAGCAGCTTAGTTTGGGACGAAACCTACGAGCAGTACCTC.

On this clonotype: This clone may be a read error of a much larger clone one base away. The gene calls are TRBV12-3 or TRBV12-4 and TRBJ2-5, with D perhaps TRBD2 (7 bases). The closer fit of TRBJ2-1 to the DNA end suggests the J call may be wrong. The CDR3 loop spans 14 amino acids. This CDR3 is CASRLGGGAHGQFF. CDR3 DNA sequence: TGTGCCAGCAGGTTGGGGGGGGGGGCCCATGGGCAGTTCTTC.

The chain carries TRBV12-3 or TRBV12-4 and TRBJ2-1; TRBD1 or TRBD2 may be the D gene (6 bases each). This CDR3 is built from 16 residues. Trimming took 4 bases from V and 7 from J, leaving 20 bases between them. CDR3 protein: CASSSPGLARGNEQFF. CDR3 in DNA: TGTGCCAGCAGTTCTCCCGGGCTAGCGAGGGGGAATGAGCAGTTCTTC.

There are many counts of this clonotype. The rearrangement joins TRBV14 to TRBJ2-1; D ambiguous. From germline, CDR1 is SGHDN and CDR2 FVKESK. V shed 0 bases and J shed 2 bases, with 14 bases lying between them. CDR3 size: 17 residues. CDR3 bases: TGTGCCAGCAGCCAAGATCCGCCAGAGTCCCCCTACAATGAGCAGTTCTTC. This sequence encodes CASSQDPPESPYNEQFF.

The V gene is TRBV4-2, the J gene TRBJ1-5; 9 bases map to TRBD1. The CDR3 loop spans 16 amino acids. Germline V gives CDR1 LGHNA, CDR2 YNFKEQ. The junction had 3 bases not matched to a gene; V was cut back by 1 base and J by 2 bases. The CDR3 coding sequence is TGTGCCAGCAGCCAAGGTTGGGACAGGGGCAATCAGCCCCAGCATTTT. It is translated as CASSQGWDRGNQPQHF.

The table lists this clonotype with many counts. The chain couples TRBV28 to TRBJ1-1; possible D gene TRBD1, 6 bases. The CDR3 has 13 amino acids. V shed 8 bases and J shed 4 bases, with 14 bases lying between them. In germline, CDR1 is MDHEN, CDR2 SYDVKM. CDR3 protein: CASVEGGSTEAFF. CDR3 bases: TGTGCCAGCGTCGAGGGGGGCTCCACTGAAGCTTTCTTT.

This clonotype appeared many times. This rearrangement joins TRBV5-1 to TRBJ2-5, with D hard to call. Trimming removed 0 bases at V and 7 bases at J, with 16 bases between. The CDR3 is 15 residues long. Germline V CDR1 and CDR2: SGHRS, YFSETQ. The CDR3 is CASSLAGPTLTTQYF. CDR3 bases: TGCGCCAGCAGCTTGGCGGGCCCCACCCTAACGACCCAGTACTTC.

As for this clonotype: Given a much more abundant clone one base away, this may be a read error. The V call is TRBV7-9, the J call TRBJ2-1, with D unresolved. CDR1 is SEHNR, CDR2 FQNEAQ, per germline (reference sequence). Trimming shortened V by 4 bases and J by 8 bases, and 6 bases separated the two germline ends. The CDR3 has 11 residues. As DNA, the CDR3 is TGTGCCAGCAGCTCAAGTTATGAGCAGTTCTTC. It encodes CASSSSYEQFF.

This clonotype was observed a handful of times. CDR3 nucleotides: TGCGCCAGCAGCTTGATCCTGAACACTGAAGCTTTCTTT. Translation: CASSLILNTEAFF. The genes are TRBV5-1 and TRBJ1-1; D unclear. The length of the CDR3 is 13 residues. Trimming cost V 1 base and J 0 bases, with 4 bases left between them. Germline V gene sequence: CDR1 SGHRS, CDR2 YFSETQ.

There are many counts of this clonotype. The rearrangement links TRBV6-1 to TRBJ1-5; D not resolved. From germline, CDR1 is MNHNS and CDR2 SASEGT. This CDR3 is built from 16 residues. V was clipped by 5 bases and J by 5 bases, with 19 bases between them. Written as DNA, the CDR3 is TGTGCCAGCAGTCCCATAAGTGGTTACAGCTATCAGCCCCAGCATTTT. Its protein is CASSPISGYSYQPQHF.

At least ten counts were recorded for this clonotype. V usage is TRBV12-3 or TRBV12-4 and J usage is TRBJ1-2; D gene uncertain. The CDR3 totals 13 residues. Trimming shortened V by 4 bases and J by 3 bases, and 9 bases separated the two germline ends. The DNA of the CDR3 is TGTGCCAGCAGTTCCGAAGAGGACTATGGCTACACCTTC. Its translation: CASSSEEDYGYTF.

This clonotype was seen a few times. The chain links TRBV12-3 or TRBV12-4 to TRBJ2-1, with TRBD2 identical over 8 bases. The ends lost 4 bases at V and 8 bases at J; junction bases unmatched: 10. The length of the CDR3 is 15 residues. CDR3 nucleotide sequence: TGTGCCAGCAGTTCAACTAGCGGAGGGGGGGATGAGCAGTTCTTC. Translated: CASSSTSGGGDEQFF.

At least ten counts were recorded for this clonotype. The chain is built from TRBV12-3 or TRBV12-4 and TRBJ1-1; the D is unclear. The CDR3 covers 15 residues. The ends were cut back, 1 base at V and 0 bases at J, with 9 bases in the middle. The CDR3 DNA sequence: TGTGCCAGCAGTTTAGTGGCAGACCTGAACACTGAAGCTTTCTTT. It translates to CASSLVADLNTEAFF.

This clonotype occurred many times. The genes are TRBV28 and TRBJ2-1; D possibly corresponds to TRBD1 (5 bases). The CDR3 is made up of 14 amino acids. Germline CDR1 MDHEN, CDR2 SYDVKM. V shed 6 bases and J shed 0 bases, with 9 bases lying between them. The CDR3 sequence: CASRLQGSYNEQFF. CDR3 sequence (DNA): TGTGCCAGCAGATTGCAGGGCTCCTACAATGAGCAGTTCTTC.

In its sample, this clonotype was seen a few times. Here the CDR3 reads CASSGNIEETQYF. The CDR3 DNA reads as TGTGCCAGCAGCGGTAATATAGAAGAGACCCAGTACTTC. The V gene is TRBV28, the J gene TRBJ2-5, with D unclear. The CDR3 sequence is 13 residues long. V gave up 6 bases and J gave up 3 bases, with 11 bases separating them. Germline V gene lookup returns CDR1 MDHEN and CDR2 SYDVKM.

This clonotype was seen repeatedly, ten times or more. The genes are TRBV13 and TRBJ2-7; weak D call: TRBD1 (6 bases). This CDR3 has 15 residues. Germline assignment: CDR1 PRHDT and CDR2 FYEKMQ (reference sequence). The germline V and J ends were trimmed by 5 bases and 2 bases, with 16 bases remaining between them. The CDR3 is CASSPLGGGAYEQYF. DNA of the CDR3: TGTGCCAGCAGCCCGTTAGGTGGGGGCGCCTACGAGCAGTACTTC.

The genes are TRBV6-1 and TRBJ2-2; 10 bases fit TRBD1. CDR1 is MNHNS, CDR2 SASEGT, per germline. V dropped 5 bases and J dropped 6; count of bases not matched to a gene: 15. The CDR3 runs 18 residues. The CDR3 coding sequence is TGTGCCAGCAGTCCCCTCGGTGAGGGACAGGGGATCCCCGGGGAGCTGTTTTTT. It yields the protein CASSPLGEGQGIPGELFF.

A few counts support this clonotype. The rearrangement links TRBV29-1 to TRBJ1-2; no clear D gene. V lost 6 bases, J lost 0 bases, and 11 bases lay in between. This CDR3 comprises 13 residues. Germline V CDR1 and CDR2: SQVTM, ANQGSEA. The CDR3 loop is CSVGRLANYGYTF. The CDR3 nucleotides read TGCAGCGTGGGCAGACTAGCTAACTATGGCTACACCTTC.

This clonotype occurred a few times. The chain couples TRBV7-9 to TRBJ1-4; D perhaps matches TRBD1 (5 bases). Germline CDR1 reads SEHNR; CDR2 reads FQNEAQ (reference sequence). Trimming took off 5 bases at V and 7 bases at J, with 14 bases between the two ends. The CDR3 extends over 14 amino acids. The CDR3, as DNA: TGTGCCAGCAGCCGTACGGTGAGGGGTGAAAAACTGTTTTTT. It codes for CASSRTVRGEKLFF.

J is TRBJ1-6 and V is TRBV12-3 or TRBV12-4; no reliable D call. V shed 3 bases and J shed 9 bases, with 9 bases lying between them. This CDR3 spans 13 amino acids. The CDR3 DNA follows: TGTGCCAGCAGTTTGGTAGAGCGTTCACCCCTCCACTTT. Protein product: CASSLVERSPLHF.

Ten or more counts support this clonotype. The rearrangement uses TRBV7-2 and TRBJ2-2; D gene uncertain. This CDR3 has 15 amino acids. The germline V and J ends were trimmed by 1 base and 3 bases, with 9 bases remaining between them. CDR1 and CDR2 from the germline V gene are SGHTA and FQGNSA. CDR3 amino acids: CASSLVGYHTGELFF. The CDR3 region has the DNA TGTGCCAGCAGCTTAGTAGGGTACCACACCGGGGAGCTGTTTTTT.